The next 9 T cell receptor beta chains were all read from a single sample in a study of molecular identifiers for immune sequencing clone quantification (dated by TCRdb to between 2018 and 2020). Library method: PCR. Sequencing instrument: NextSeq 500. Starting from the raw public reads, TCRdb applied fastp trimming at Q25, assembled clones with MiXCR and retained in-frame beta chains. Here each entry gathers all rows of one CDR3 protein and keeps the most common genes and DNA. The sample records nearly 650,000 distinct CDR3 sequences, roughly 27% of which are singletons. The top ten clonotypes cover about 0.78% of the sample. The specimen sequenced was naive CD8+ T cells from blood, with Jurkat cell RNA spiked in. The sample's cell subset or site, from its label and the paper: FACS-sorted CD8+CD4-CCR7+CD45RA+ naive T cells. These receptors all come from a human donor in good health. Some libraries in this study had Jurkat cell RNA spiked in.

This clonotype was detected only a few times. This may come from a read error, since a much larger clone is one base off. The V call is TRBV29-1, the J call TRBJ2-2; D possibly corresponds to TRBD2 (6 bases). The V gene's germline CDR1 is SQVTM and CDR2 ANQGSEA. CDR3 length: 13 residues. The DNA of the CDR3 is TGCAGCGTGATTGGGGGGATCACCGAGGAGCTGTTTTTT. Translation gives CSVIGGITEELFF.

On this clonotype itself: The germline gene is not matched at one end of the junction; a read error may be the cause. The chain joins TRBV7-8 to TRBJ2-7, with TRBD2 matching over 8 bases. This CDR3 has 17 residues. Germline-derived CDR1 and CDR2 are SGHVS and FQNEAQ. The CDR3 DNA reads TGTGCCCGCAGCTTAGTGCCGGGGGGGGGGTTGTTCTACGGGCAGTACTTC. This codes for CARSLVPGGGLFYGQYF.

V and J are TRBV2 and TRBJ2-1; tentative D call: TRBD1 (6 bases). V lost 4 bases and J lost 4, with 14 bases in between. This CDR3 comprises 15 residues. Germline CDR1 reads SNHLY; CDR2 reads FYNNEI. The CDR3 is CASSVDRGGYNEQFF. Here the CDR3 DNA reads TGTGCCAGCAGTGTCGACAGAGGGGGTTACAATGAGCAGTTCTTC.

This clonotype was observed many times. V gene TRBV2 combines with J gene TRBJ2-7, with 10 bases matching TRBD1. Germline V gene sequence: CDR1 SNHLY, CDR2 FYNNEI. V was clipped by 6 bases and J by 4 bases; unmatched bases: 3. The CDR3 has 13 amino acids. This CDR3 reads CASSPDRGYEQYF. The CDR3 nucleotides read TGTGCCAGCAGCCCGGACAGGGGGTACGAGCAGTACTTC.

This clonotype has only a few counts. V usage is TRBV13 and J usage is TRBJ1-3; D unresolved. V was clipped by 0 bases and J by 0 bases, with 6 bases between them. Germline V gene data show CDR1 as PRHDT and CDR2 as FYEKMQ (reference sequence). This CDR3 contains 15 residues. For the CDR3, the DNA is TGTGCCAGCAGCTTAGGGCTCAGCTCTGGAAACACCATATATTTT. This encodes CASSLGLSSGNTIYF.

The V and J genes are TRBV18 and TRBJ2-7; TRBD2 might be the D (5 bases). CDR1 is KGHSH, CDR2 LQKENI, per germline. V dropped 3 bases and J dropped 5 bases, with 14 bases sitting between them. CDR3 size: 14 residues. The CDR3 spells CASSPGASWDEQYF. CDR3 sequence (DNA): TGTGCCAGCTCACCGGGAGCTAGCTGGGACGAGCAGTACTTC.

This clonotype was recorded a few times. This chain links TRBV5-1 with TRBJ2-5; 7 bases line up with TRBD1. V trimming: 4 bases; J trimming: 7 bases; junction bases outside the gene matches: 16. The germline gives CDR1 SGHRS, CDR2 YFSETQ. The CDR3 runs 16 residues. The CDR3 region is CASSDLGQTPGGTQYF. The CDR3 DNA is TGCGCCAGCAGCGATCTGGGACAGACCCCAGGCGGGACCCAGTACTTC.

The rearrangement links TRBV5-6 to TRBJ2-5, with a possible D match to TRBD1 (6 bases). Trimming left V 0 bases short and J 5 bases short, with 11 bases between. This CDR3 has 14 residues. CDR1 and CDR2 (germline): SGHDT, YYEEEE. CDR3 DNA: TGTGCCAGCAGCTTGGATGGGGGCGGTGAGACCCAGTACTTC. Protein: CASSLDGGGETQYF.

This clonotype was seen at least ten times. The chain has TRBV14 and TRBJ2-3; 8 nucleotides agree with TRBD1. J gave up 3 bases and V 3 bases, and 11 bases lay outside the gene matches. Germline values: CDR1 SGHDN, CDR2 FVKESK. There are 17 residues in the CDR3. The CDR3 region is CASSQDLTGASTDTQYF. In DNA form, the CDR3 reads TGTGCCAGCAGCCAGGACTTGACAGGGGCGTCTACAGATACGCAGTATTTT.